This T cell receptor beta chain was observed in a study of T cell responses to AZD1222 COVID-19 vaccine. Produced via immunoSEQ multiplex PCR; TCRdb's table is partial and in-frame only. The sample has tens of thousands of clones, roughly 86% seen once; the top ten hold roughly 9.4%. The V end was cut by 5 bases, the J end by 0 bases, with 14 bases between. The germline gives CDR1 LNHDA, CDR2 SQIVND (reference sequence). This CDR3 has 17 residues. This clone was observed a handful of times. The rearrangement links TRBV19 to TRBJ2-6, with D perhaps TRBD1 (5 bases). The clonotype originates from an adult in good health. Specimen: peripheral blood, collected on day 0 of AZD1222 vaccination. Written as DNA, the CDR3 is TGTGCCAGTAGTGATAAGGCAGGGTACTCTGGGGCCAACGTCCTGACTTTC. Translation: CASSDKAGYSGANVLTF.